This TCR beta chain was sequenced for a study of cytomegalovirus exposure and HLA in healthy donors. Study results and caveats: Donors were assumed by presence/absence analyses to have roughly uniform sequencing depth.

In this sample, this clone turned up a few times. Its antigen remains unknown. It was with 60 Vbeta and 13 Jbeta primers that the PCR ran. Sequenced by immunoSEQ multiplex PCR; TCRdb stores in-frame clones only, minus some. This sample yields roughly 150,000 clones, of which around 10% are seen a single time; 1.5% to 2% belongs to the top ten. The CDR3 sequence is 17 residues long. The sequencing sample was made of PBMCs. The J gene is TRBJ1-2, the V gene TRBV1; the table's D call TRBD1 went unverified against the DNA. TRBV1 is an annotated pseudogene. This TCR derives from a man in his forties or fifties in good health and CMV-seronegative. The CDR3 reads CTSSQVGPGQGSYGYTF. CDR3 nucleotide sequence: TGCACCAGCAGCCAAGTCGGGCCGGGACAGGGGTCCTATGGCTACACCTTC.